This TCR beta chain was profiled in a study of chemoradiotherapy in HPV16-positive cancers. Study-wide results and caveats: Only a couple of HPV16-positive patients supplied the functional HPV-specificity definition. During treatment, candidate HPV-specific clones and E7-related motifs expanded in tumor.

This clone was seen a single time. What it binds is not known. TCRdb's copy holds only in-frame clones and misses some; the assay was immunoSEQ multiplex PCR. Among 55,000 to 85,000 clones, roughly 90% were seen once, and the ten largest hold under 4.5%. The origin of this receptor is a human donor with HPV-associated anogenital cancer. The input for sequencing was blood, taken from a patient who underwent chemoradiotherapy.

Written as DNA, the CDR3 is TGTGCCAGCAGCGGGGACAGGGGGCACGAGCAGTACTTC. Its protein product is CASSGDRGHEQYF. V gene TRBV2 combines with J gene TRBJ2-7; 12 bases are a match to TRBD1. This CDR3 region has 13 residues. V trimming: 6 bases; J trimming: 5 bases; junction bases outside the gene matches: 2. Germline CDR1 reads SNHLY; CDR2 reads FYNNEI.